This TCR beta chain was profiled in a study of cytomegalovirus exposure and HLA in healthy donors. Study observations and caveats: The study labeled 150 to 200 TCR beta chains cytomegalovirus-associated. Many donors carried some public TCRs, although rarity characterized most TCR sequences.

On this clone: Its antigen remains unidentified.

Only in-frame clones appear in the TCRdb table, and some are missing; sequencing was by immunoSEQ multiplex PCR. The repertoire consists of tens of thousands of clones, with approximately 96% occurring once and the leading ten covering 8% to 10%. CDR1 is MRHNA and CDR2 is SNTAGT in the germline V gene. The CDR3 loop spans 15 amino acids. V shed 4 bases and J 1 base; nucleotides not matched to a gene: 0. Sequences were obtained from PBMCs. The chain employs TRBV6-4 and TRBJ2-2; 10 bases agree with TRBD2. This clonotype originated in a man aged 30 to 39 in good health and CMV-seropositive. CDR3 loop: CASSGTSGNTGELFF. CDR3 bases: TGTGCCAGCAGTGGGACTAGCGGGAACACCGGGGAGCTGTTTTTT.